These 30 T cell receptor beta chains share one sample of origin, sequenced in a study of spatial heterogeneity in lung cancer. Documented time point: sample taken at primary tumor resection. Each CDR3 protein gets one entry after TCRdb re-called the 5' RACE reads with MiXCR. The table records around 45,000 distinct CDR3 sequences, roughly 13% of them present only once. The material sequenced was PBMCs, taken at surgery. The receptors shown here come from a male donor with early-stage non-small cell lung cancer.

This clonotype was detected only a few times. This rearrangement joins TRBV28 to TRBJ1-4; TRBD1 might be the D (6 bases). Germline CDR1 MDHEN, CDR2 SYDVKM. The CDR3 is 14 amino acids. The germline V and J ends were trimmed by 4 bases and 6 bases, with 12 bases remaining between them. The CDR3 DNA sequence: TGTGCCAGCAGTTCAGCAGGGGATCATGAAAAACTGTTTTTT. It yields the protein CASSSAGDHEKLFF. Using reference TRBV28 and TRBJ1-4 for the parts outside the CDR3, the full variable domain is DVKVTQSSRYLVKRTGEKVFLECVQDMDHENMFWYRQDPGLGLRLIYFSYDVKMKEKGDIPEGYSVSREKKERFSLILESASTNQTSMYLCASSSAGDHEKLFFGSGTQLSVL.

The table lists this clonotype with many counts. The CDR3 sequence is CASSIGEVQETQYF. CDR3 nucleotides: TGTGCCAGTAGTATTGGCGAAGTCCAAGAGACCCAGTACTTC. The chain uses TRBV19 and TRBJ2-5; D uncertain. This CDR3 has 14 amino acids. V dropped 3 bases and J dropped 1 base, with 9 bases sitting between them. Germline lookup yields CDR1 LNHDA and CDR2 SQIVND (reference sequence).

V is TRBV2 and J is TRBJ2-1; perhaps TRBD2 as D (5 bases). Germline V lookup: CDR1 SNHLY, CDR2 FYNNEI. The CDR3 is 12 residues long. V was trimmed by 7 bases and J by 6 bases, leaving 10 bases between them. The DNA for the CDR3 is TGTGCCAGCACCACTAGTATCAATGAGCAGTTCTTC. Translated, it gives CASTTSINEQFF.

CDR3 in amino acids: CASSQDGIQPQHF. In DNA, the CDR3 is TGTGCCAGCAGCCAAGATGGGATTCAGCCCCAGCATTTT. The V and J genes are TRBV3-1 and TRBJ1-5; D not certain. CDR3 length: 13 residues. Trimming removed 0 bases at V and 6 bases at J, with 6 bases between. Germline V gene sequence: CDR1 LGHDT, CDR2 YNNKEL (reference sequence).

The CDR3 sequence is CASSPTGGSYNSPLHF. Written as DNA, the CDR3 is TGTGCCAGCAGTCCCACAGGGGGCTCCTATAATTCACCCCTCCACTTT. This rearrangement joins TRBV27 to TRBJ1-6; 8 bases line up with TRBD1. The CDR3 is 16 residues long. The V gene end was trimmed by 5 bases and the J gene end by 0 bases; junction bases not matched to a gene: 3. CDR1 MNHEY and CDR2 SMNVEV come from the germline V gene (reference sequence).

This clonotype was counted a few times. The chain joins TRBV4-3 to TRBJ2-3; 9 nucleotides match TRBD2. The CDR3 length is 16 residues. J lost 3 bases, V lost 5 bases, and 9 bases had no gene match. Per germline, CDR1 LGHNA and CDR2 YSLEER. Here the CDR3 reads CASSARLAEITDTQYF. In DNA, the CDR3 is TGCGCCAGCAGCGCCCGACTAGCGGAGATAACAGATACGCAGTATTTT.

This clonotype has at least ten counts. The rearrangement links TRBV2 to TRBJ2-7; D is perhaps TRBD2 (6 bases). The CDR3 length is 12 residues. Germline values: CDR1 SNHLY, CDR2 FYNNEI. Trimming took 6 bases from V and 2 from J, leaving 8 bases between them. The DNA for the CDR3 is TGTGCCAGCAGGGAGGGACCCTACGAGCAGTACTTC. This sequence encodes CASREGPYEQYF. Full variable domain (remainder filled in from reference TRBV2 and TRBJ2-7): EPEVTQTPSHQVTQMGQEVILRCVPISNHLYFYWYRQILGQKVEFLVSFYNNEISEKSEIFDDQFSVERPDGSNFTLKIRSTKLEDSAMYFCASREGPYEQYFGPGTRLTVT.

The chain carries TRBV20-1 and TRBJ2-5; no clear D. The CDR3 runs to 11 residues. The V end lost 3 bases, the J end lost 7 bases, and 9 bases lay between the germline ends. Germline CDR1 and CDR2: DFQATT and SNEGSKA (reference sequence). The CDR3 nucleotides are TGCAGTGCTAGGGACGGGCGGACCCAGTACTTC. It translates to CSARDGRTQYF.

This clonotype turned up a few times. The chain is built from TRBV6-6 and TRBJ2-7; 8 bases align to TRBD2. CDR3 length: 14 amino acids. Germline CDR1 is MNHNY and CDR2 is SVGAGI (reference sequence). Losses at the gene ends were 5 bases for V and 6 bases for J; bases not matched to a gene: 9. Here the CDR3 DNA reads TGTGCCAGCAGTGAAAGCGGGAGTCGGATCGAGCAGTACTTC. Its protein product is CASSESGSRIEQYF.

This clonotype was counted a few times. This chain uses TRBV7-2 with TRBJ1-5; D may be TRBD1 (6 bases). The CDR3 totals 14 residues. The ends were cut back, 0 bases at V and 5 bases at J, with 8 bases in the middle. Germline V gene data show CDR1 as SGHTA and CDR2 as FQGNSA. This CDR3 reads CASSLAQGDQPQHF. The CDR3 DNA reads as TGTGCCAGCAGCTTAGCACAGGGAGATCAGCCCCAGCATTTT.

The rearrangement uses TRBV24-1 and TRBJ2-7; no firm D call. This CDR3 is 14 amino acids long. Trimming removed 4 bases from V and 2 bases from J, with 11 bases in between. CDR1 is KGHDR, CDR2 SFDVKD, per germline. The CDR3 here is CATSEGRYPYEQYF. CDR3 coding DNA: TGTGCCACCAGTGAAGGACGTTACCCCTACGAGCAGTACTTC.

This clonotype was detected only a few times. The rearrangement links TRBV3-1 to TRBJ2-7; D is possibly TRBD1 (5 bases). Germline V gene lookup returns CDR1 LGHDT and CDR2 YNNKEL (reference sequence). With 5 bases removed from V and 13 bases from J, the gap between germline ends came to 18 bases. The CDR3 spans 12 residues. DNA of the CDR3: TGTGCCAGCAGCAACCGACAGACTCAAACTTACTTC. Protein sequence: CASSNRQTQTYF.

This clonotype has ten or more counts. This sequence joins TRBV5-6 and TRBJ2-7; 8 bases fit TRBD1. V was clipped by 2 bases and J by 2 bases; unmatched bases: 3. Per the germline V gene, CDR1 is SGHDT and CDR2 is YYEEEE. The CDR3 consists of 14 residues. The CDR3 DNA follows: TGTGCCAGCAGCTTCGGGACAGGAGCCTACGAGCAGTACTTC. It yields the protein CASSFGTGAYEQYF.

This clonotype showed up just a few times. The V gene is TRBV7-2, the J gene TRBJ2-5; D is perhaps TRBD2 (6 bases). V shed 2 bases and J shed 4 bases, with 14 bases lying between them. This CDR3 is 15 amino acids long. CDR1 and CDR2 from the germline V gene are SGHTA and FQGNSA. The CDR3 reads CASSLSGGPLETQYF. The CDR3 nucleotides are TGTGCCAGCAGCTTATCCGGAGGGCCGTTAGAGACCCAGTACTTC. Using reference TRBV7-2 and TRBJ2-5 for the parts outside the CDR3, the full variable domain is GAGVSQSPSNKVTEKGKDVELRCDPISGHTALYWYRQSLGQGLEFLIYFQGNSAPDKSGLPSDRFSAERTGGSVSTLTIQRTQQEDSAVYLCASSLSGGPLETQYFGPGTRLLVL.

This clonotype has ten or more counts. The V and J genes are TRBV29-1 and TRBJ2-2, with 11 bases that match TRBD2. V lost 1 base, J lost 5 bases, and 6 bases stayed unmatched. Germline V gene data show CDR1 as SQVTM and CDR2 as ANQGSEA. This CDR3 is 16 amino acids long. CDR3 sequence: CSVEATGTSGTGELFF. CDR3 bases: TGCAGCGTTGAAGCAACCGGGACTAGCGGAACCGGGGAGCTGTTTTTT.

The table lists this clonotype with many counts. The chain joins TRBV7-2 to TRBJ2-1; the D gene is possibly TRBD1 (5 bases). Per the germline V gene, CDR1 is SGHTA and CDR2 is FQGNSA. This CDR3 region has 14 residues. The V end was cut by 2 bases, the J end by 9 bases, with 14 bases between. The CDR3, as DNA: TGTGCCAGCAGCTTACGCAGGGATTCTAGTGAGCAGTTCTTC. Residues: CASSLRRDSSEQFF. Variable domain in full (rest from reference TRBV7-2 and TRBJ2-1): GAGVSQSPSNKVTEKGKDVELRCDPISGHTALYWYRQSLGQGLEFLIYFQGNSAPDKSGLPSDRFSAERTGGSVSTLTIQRTQQEDSAVYLCASSLRRDSSEQFFGPGTRLTVL.

Ten or more counts support this clonotype. This chain links TRBV2 with TRBJ1-3, with 8 bases aligning to TRBD1. Trimming removed 4 bases from V and 2 bases from J; junction bases left unmatched: 1. Per the germline V gene, CDR1 is SNHLY and CDR2 is FYNNEI. The CDR3 has 14 residues. The CDR3 DNA reads TGTGCCAGCAGTGGGACAGGGACTGGAAACACCATATATTTT. This encodes CASSGTGTGNTIYF.

This clonotype was counted many times. The CDR3 loop reads CSAGVSEQFF. For the CDR3, the DNA is TGCAGCGCCGGAGTTTCTGAGCAGTTCTTC. The chain carries TRBV29-1 and TRBJ2-1; the D is unclear. The CDR3 runs 10 residues. Germline V gene lookup returns CDR1 SQVTM and CDR2 ANQGSEA. The V and J ends lost 7 bases and 9 bases respectively, with 10 bases between them.

This clonotype was seen a handful of times. This chain joins TRBV6-6 and TRBJ2-7, with D perhaps given as TRBD1 or TRBD2 (5 bases each). The CDR3 has 16 residues. The germline V gene has CDR1 MNHNY and CDR2 SVGAGI (reference sequence). Trimming removed 5 bases at V and 5 bases at J, with 22 bases between. In DNA form, the CDR3 reads TGTGCCAGCAGTAGAGACGGTGACAGCGGCCCCAACGAGCAGTACTTC. It is translated as CASSRDGDSGPNEQYF.

The rearrangement uses TRBV7-2 and TRBJ2-7, with 7 bases that match TRBD2. The CDR3 runs to 15 residues. With 1 base clipped from V and 5 bases from J, the junction kept 8 bases outside the gene matches. The germline V gene encodes CDR1 SGHTA and CDR2 FQGNSA. CDR3 sequence: CASSLGGGKQNEQYF. The DNA of the CDR3 is TGTGCCAGCAGCTTAGGCGGGGGAAAACAAAACGAGCAGTACTTC.

The J gene is TRBJ2-7, the V gene TRBV27, with 9 positions matching TRBD1. V trimming: 3 bases; J trimming: 5 bases; junction bases outside the gene matches: 5. The CDR3 is 14 residues long. Looked up from germline, CDR1 is MNHEY and CDR2 is SMNVEV (reference sequence). The CDR3 loop reads CASSFWDRDNEQYF. CDR3 nucleotides: TGTGCCAGCAGTTTTTGGGACAGGGACAACGAGCAGTACTTC.

There are many counts of this clonotype. The gene calls are TRBV7-6 and TRBJ2-7; D gene ambiguous. Per germline, CDR1 SGHVS and CDR2 FNYEAQ. The CDR3 sequence is 13 residues long. The ends were cut back, 4 bases at V and 3 bases at J, with 10 bases in the middle. The DNA of the CDR3 is TGTGCCAGCAGCTCCGGACCTAACTACGAGCAGTACTTC. Translated, it gives CASSSGPNYEQYF.

This clonotype was seen once. Possible read error: a much larger clone is one base away. The conserved phenylalanine or tryptophan normally closing the CDR3 is absent here, so this likely arose from a read error. The chain joins TRBV29-1 to TRBJ2-4; TRBD1 might be the D (7 bases). CDR1 and CDR2 (germline): SQVTM, ANQGSEA. This CDR3 spans 12 amino acids. The V and J ends lost 6 bases and 9 bases respectively, with 15 bases between them. The CDR3 region has the DNA TGCAGCGTCCTTCAGGGGGGCTCCATTCAGTACTCC. Residues: CSVLQGGSIQYS.

The gene calls are TRBV4-1 and TRBJ2-3, with D unclear. Trimming pared 1 base from V and 1 base from J, leaving 9 bases between. The CDR3 contains 15 residues. Per germline, CDR1 MGHRA and CDR2 YSYEKL. CDR3 amino acids: CASSQVSPGTDTQYF. The CDR3 bases are TGCGCCAGCAGCCAAGTGTCCCCGGGCACAGATACGCAGTATTTT.

The chain employs TRBV6-2 or TRBV6-3 and TRBJ1-2, with D unresolved. The CDR3 is 15 residues long. The V and J ends lost 5 bases and 3 bases respectively, with 16 bases between them. Germline V gene sequence: CDR1 MNHEY, CDR2 SVGEGT. Here the CDR3 reads CASSPMSGYDYGYTF. The CDR3 DNA follows: TGTGCCAGCAGTCCCATGAGCGGATACGACTATGGCTACACCTTC.

The chain uses TRBV11-2 and TRBJ2-1; TRBD2 aligns across 9 bases. Losses at the gene ends were 2 bases for V and 9 bases for J; bases not matched to a gene: 11. The CDR3 extends over 16 amino acids. The germline V gene encodes CDR1 SGHAT and CDR2 FQNNGV. The CDR3 DNA follows: TGTGCCAGCAGCTTAATGCGGGAGGGCCTACGGGTTGAGCAGTTCTTC. Translating it yields CASSLMREGLRVEQFF.

This clonotype was seen at least ten times. This chain links TRBV29-1 with TRBJ2-3; 8 nucleotides line up with TRBD2. The V gene end was trimmed by 6 bases and the J gene end by 2 bases; junction bases not matched to a gene: 4. CDR1 is SQVTM, CDR2 ANQGSEA, per germline. The CDR3 runs to 13 residues. The DNA of the CDR3 is TGCAGCGTAGGGACTAGAACCACAGATACGCAGTATTTT. Encoded protein: CSVGTRTTDTQYF.

The sample holds one count of this clonotype. The rearrangement links TRBV20-1 to TRBJ2-7; D not resolved. This CDR3 is 13 amino acids long. The germline V gene encodes CDR1 DFQATT and CDR2 SNEGSKA (reference sequence). V lost 5 bases to trimming and J lost 7 bases, with 18 bases between them. In DNA form, the CDR3 reads TGCAGTGCTTGCCCTGACCCCAAAGAGGAGCAGTACTTC. Translation: CSACPDPKEEQYF.

This clonotype was seen repeatedly, ten times or more. V gene TRBV2 combines with J gene TRBJ2-5, with TRBD2 identical over 8 bases. Trimming cost V 6 bases and J 4 bases; bases outside gene matches: 7. The CDR3 extends over 14 amino acids. Germline V gives CDR1 SNHLY, CDR2 FYNNEI. The CDR3 nucleotides are TGTGCCAGCAGAAATAGCGGGGAAGCAGAGACCCAGTACTTC. Residues: CASRNSGEAETQYF.

This clonotype was seen more than once but under ten times. In DNA, the CDR3 is TGTGCCAGCAGCCAGGCCAGGGACTATAAAGAGACCCAGTACTTC. Protein product: CASSQARDYKETQYF. The V and J genes are TRBV3-1 and TRBJ2-5, with 7 bases that match TRBD2. V was pared by 3 bases and J by 3 bases, with 7 bases of the junction left unmatched. The CDR3 spans 15 residues. Germline-derived CDR1 and CDR2 are LGHDT and YNNKEL (reference sequence).